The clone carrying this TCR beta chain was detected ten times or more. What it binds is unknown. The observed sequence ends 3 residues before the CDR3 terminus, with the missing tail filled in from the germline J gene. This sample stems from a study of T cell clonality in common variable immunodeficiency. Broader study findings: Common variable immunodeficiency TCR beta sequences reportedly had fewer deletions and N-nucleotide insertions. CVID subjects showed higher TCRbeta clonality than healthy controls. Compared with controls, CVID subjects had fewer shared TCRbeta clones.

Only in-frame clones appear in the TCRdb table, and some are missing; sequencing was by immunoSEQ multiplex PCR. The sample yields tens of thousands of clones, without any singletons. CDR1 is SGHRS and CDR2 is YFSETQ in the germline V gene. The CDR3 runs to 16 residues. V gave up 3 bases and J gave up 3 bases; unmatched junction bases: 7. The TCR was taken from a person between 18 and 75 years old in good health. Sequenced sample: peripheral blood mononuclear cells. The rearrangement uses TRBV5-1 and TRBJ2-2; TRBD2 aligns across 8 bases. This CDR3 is CASSSSGTRDTGELFF. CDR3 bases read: TGCGCCAGCAGCTCCTCCGGGACTAGGGACACCGGGGAG.